Listed below are T cell receptor beta chains from one sample, sequenced in a study of control samples from healthy donors and cancer patients. The repertoire was sequenced with immunoSEQ multiplex PCR; TCRdb's copy has only in-frame clones and lacks some. The sample contains some 150,000 clones, roughly 92% of which appear only once. Input material: blood. These TCRs come from a middle-aged man in good health. Both conserved end residues are part of each CDR3. D genes are given only for firm matches. Not all rows give a size; the values are once, few, many and, for expanded clones, a class.

j_call: TRBJ1-3
v_call: TRBV6-2/TRBV6-3
clone_size: .
d_call: .
cdr3_nt: TGTGCCAGCAGCCCCGACTCTGGAAACACCATATATTTT
cdr3_aa: CASSPDSGNTIYF

j_call: TRBJ1-3
v_call: TRBV7-9
clone_size: .
d_call: .
cdr3_nt: TGTGCCAGCAGCTCATATGACCGTATCTCTGGAAACACCATATATTTT
cdr3_aa: CASSSYDRISGNTIYF

j_call: TRBJ2-3
v_call: TRBV5-1
clone_size: .
d_call: .
cdr3_nt: TGCGCCAGCACGATTGACGATGGAGGGATGGATACGCAGTATTTT
cdr3_aa: CASTIDDGGMDTQYF

j_call: TRBJ1-1
v_call: TRBV28
clone_size: .
d_call: TRBD1
cdr3_nt: TGTGCCAGCCGGCGGCAGGGGGGCACTGAAGCTTTCTTT
cdr3_aa: CASRRQGGTEAFF

j_call: TRBJ2-1
v_call: TRBV27
clone_size: .
d_call: .
cdr3_nt: TGTGCCAGCAGTTTAACTAGGGCGCCGAGCTCCTACAATGAGCAGTTCTTC
cdr3_aa: CASSLTRAPSSYNEQFF

j_call: TRBJ1-2
v_call: TRBV6-5
clone_size: .
d_call: .
cdr3_nt: TGTGCCAGCAGTAGGCCGGATGTGGGCTACACCTTC
cdr3_aa: CASSRPDVGYTF

j_call: TRBJ2-5
v_call: TRBV11-1
clone_size: .
d_call: .
cdr3_nt: TGTGCCAGCTCACCCCAACGGGAGACCCAGTACTTC
cdr3_aa: CASSPQRETQYF

j_call: TRBJ2-7
v_call: TRBV10-3
clone_size: .
d_call: TRBD1
cdr3_nt: TGTGCCATCACTAGGACAGGGAGTTACGAGCAGTACTTC
cdr3_aa: CAITRTGSYEQYF

j_call: TRBJ1-5
v_call: TRBV19
clone_size: .
d_call: .
cdr3_nt: TGTGCCAGTAGTGGCAGGGAGAGCCAGCCCCAGCATTTT
cdr3_aa: CASSGRESQPQHF

j_call: TRBJ1-3
v_call: TRBV7-8
clone_size: .
d_call: .
cdr3_nt: TGTGCCAGCAGCCAGTCCACTTGGGACACCATATATTTT
cdr3_aa: CASSQSTWDTIYF

j_call: TRBJ1-2
v_call: TRBV6-5
clone_size: .
d_call: TRBD1
cdr3_nt: TGTGCCAGCAGTACGGGACAGACAGTCTATGGCTACACCTTC
cdr3_aa: CASSTGQTVYGYTF

j_call: TRBJ1-5
v_call: TRBV10-3
clone_size: .
d_call: .
cdr3_nt: TGTGCCATCACGGGGACAACCGGAGGAGGGATCGGCCAGCCCCAGCATTTT
cdr3_aa: CAITGTTGGGIGQPQHF

j_call: TRBJ2-5
v_call: TRBV5-1
clone_size: .
d_call: TRBD2
cdr3_nt: TGCGCCAGCAGCTTAGGACTAGCGGGTGGAGGGGAAGAGACCCAGTACTTC
cdr3_aa: CASSLGLAGGGEETQYF

j_call: TRBJ2-3
v_call: TRBV2
clone_size: .
d_call: TRBD2
cdr3_nt: TGTGCCAGCAGTGGACTAGCGGGGGGAACCACTACCACAGATACGCAGTATTTT
cdr3_aa: CASSGLAGGTTTTDTQYF

j_call: TRBJ2-3
v_call: TRBV15
clone_size: .
d_call: .
cdr3_nt: TGTGCCACCAGCAGAGATTACCTAGCGACAACGCCTAGCACAGATACGCAGTATTTT
cdr3_aa: CATSRDYLATTPSTDTQYF

j_call: TRBJ1-1
v_call: TRBV3-1/TRBV3-2
clone_size: .
d_call: .
cdr3_nt: TGTGCCAGCAGCCAAGGGCAGGGAAACGCTGAAGCTTTCTTT
cdr3_aa: CASSQGQGNAEAFF

j_call: TRBJ1-5
v_call: TRBV29-1
clone_size: .
d_call: TRBD1
cdr3_nt: TGCAGCGTTGTCAGGGGGCACAATCAGCCCCAGCATTTT
cdr3_aa: CSVVRGHNQPQHF

j_call: TRBJ1-5
v_call: TRBV4-1
clone_size: .
d_call: .
cdr3_nt: TGCGCCAGCAGCCAAGTTTTGATGAATCAGCCCCAGCATTTT
cdr3_aa: CASSQVLMNQPQHF

j_call: TRBJ1-2
v_call: TRBV7-9
clone_size: .
d_call: .
cdr3_nt: TGTGCCAGCAGCTTAGCCAGGGAATCGGACTATGGCTACACCTTC
cdr3_aa: CASSLARESDYGYTF

j_call: TRBJ1-1
v_call: TRBV25-1
clone_size: .
d_call: .
cdr3_nt: TGTGCCAGCAGGCCTTTATGGGAGGGCCCGACCACTGAAGCTTTCTTT
cdr3_aa: CASRPLWEGPTTEAFF

j_call: TRBJ2-2
v_call: TRBV9
clone_size: .
d_call: .
cdr3_nt: TGTGCCAGCAGCCCACCGGGGGAATACACCGGGGAGCTGTTTTTT
cdr3_aa: CASSPPGEYTGELFF

j_call: TRBJ1-3
v_call: TRBV28
clone_size: .
d_call: .
cdr3_nt: TGTGCCGCAGTCCCCAGCTCTGGAAACACCATATATTTT
cdr3_aa: CAAVPSSGNTIYF

j_call: TRBJ1-2
v_call: TRBV24-1
clone_size: .
d_call: .
cdr3_nt: TGTGCCACCAGTGAAAGTCAGGAACGCTACACCTTC
cdr3_aa: CATSESQERYTF

j_call: TRBJ2-5
v_call: TRBV5-1
clone_size: few
d_call: TRBD1
cdr3_nt: TGCGCCAGCAGCGACAGGGGAGGAGAGACCCAGTACTTC
cdr3_aa: CASSDRGGETQYF

j_call: TRBJ1-4
v_call: TRBV7-9
clone_size: .
d_call: .
cdr3_nt: TGTGCCAGCAGCCCCGTTCTCTGGGATGAAAAACTGTTTTTT
cdr3_aa: CASSPVLWDEKLFF

j_call: TRBJ2-7
v_call: TRBV7-2
clone_size: .
d_call: TRBD1
cdr3_nt: TGTGCCAGCAGCTTAGGGACAGGGCGCGAGCAGTACTTC
cdr3_aa: CASSLGTGREQYF

j_call: TRBJ1-5
v_call: TRBV27
clone_size: .
d_call: TRBD1
cdr3_nt: TGTGCCAGCAGTCTGAAGGGACAGAATAGCAATCAGCCCCAGCATTTT
cdr3_aa: CASSLKGQNSNQPQHF

j_call: TRBJ1-1
v_call: TRBV5-1
clone_size: .
d_call: .
cdr3_nt: TGCGCCAGCAGCTTACACGGTGAAGCTTTCTTT
cdr3_aa: CASSLHGEAFF

j_call: TRBJ2-7
v_call: TRBV10-3
clone_size: .
d_call: .
cdr3_nt: TGTGCCATCACCCGGGGTCAGGGGAACCACGAGCAGTACTTC
cdr3_aa: CAITRGQGNHEQYF

j_call: TRBJ1-2
v_call: TRBV25-1
clone_size: .
d_call: TRBD1
cdr3_nt: TGTGCCAGCAGTGAATCCGGGACAGCCTATGGCTACACCTTC
cdr3_aa: CASSESGTAYGYTF

j_call: TRBJ2-6
v_call: TRBV11-2
clone_size: .
d_call: TRBD1
cdr3_nt: TGTGCCGCAAGGGCGGGACAGGGGTTCTCTGGGGCCAACGTCCTGACTTTC
cdr3_aa: CAARAGQGFSGANVLTF

j_call: TRBJ1-2
v_call: TRBV27
clone_size: .
d_call: .
cdr3_nt: TGTGCCAGCGGTCGGAGTCCAGGCGGGGGCTACACCTTC
cdr3_aa: CASGRSPGGGYTF

j_call: TRBJ2-6
v_call: TRBV5-1
clone_size: few
d_call: .
cdr3_nt: TGCGCCAGCAGCTTGGAGGGTGACAGGTCTTACTCTGGGGCCAACGTCCTGACTTTC
cdr3_aa: CASSLEGDRSYSGANVLTF

j_call: TRBJ1-5
v_call: TRBV5-1
clone_size: .
d_call: .
cdr3_nt: TGCGCCAGCAGCTTGGACCCTTCCCCAGCGCAGCCCCAGCATTTT
cdr3_aa: CASSLDPSPAQPQHF

j_call: TRBJ1-5
v_call: TRBV10-3
clone_size: .
d_call: TRBD1
cdr3_nt: TGTGCCATCAGTGTCGACAGGGACAATCAGCCCCAGCATTTT
cdr3_aa: CAISVDRDNQPQHF

j_call: TRBJ2-3
v_call: TRBV7-2
clone_size: .
d_call: TRBD2
cdr3_nt: TGTGCCAGCAGCTTAGGACTAGCGGGGGGACGCACAGATACGCAGTATTTT
cdr3_aa: CASSLGLAGGRTDTQYF

j_call: TRBJ2-7
v_call: TRBV13
clone_size: .
d_call: .
cdr3_nt: TGTGCCAGCAGAGTGGCGATGGGATCCTACGAGCAGTACTTC
cdr3_aa: CASRVAMGSYEQYF

j_call: TRBJ1-1
v_call: TRBV7-8
clone_size: .
d_call: .
cdr3_nt: TGTGCCAGCAGCTTGGGTGTAGACACGACTCTGAACACTGAAGCTTTCTTT
cdr3_aa: CASSLGVDTTLNTEAFF

j_call: TRBJ1-2
v_call: TRBV5-1
clone_size: .
d_call: TRBD1
cdr3_nt: TGCGCCAGCAGCTTGGAGGGGGCTGGCTATGGCTACACCTTC
cdr3_aa: CASSLEGAGYGYTF

j_call: TRBJ2-1
v_call: TRBV21-1
clone_size: .
d_call: .
cdr3_nt: TGTGCCAGCAGTGGTGTAATAGCTACATCCGACAATGAGCAGTTCTTC
cdr3_aa: CASSGVIATSDNEQFF

j_call: TRBJ1-4
v_call: TRBV7-9
clone_size: .
d_call: TRBD1
cdr3_nt: TGTGCCAGCAGCGCGGACAGGGGGAATGAAAAACTGTTTTTT
cdr3_aa: CASSADRGNEKLFF

j_call: TRBJ2-1
v_call: TRBV3-1/TRBV3-2
clone_size: .
d_call: .
cdr3_nt: TGTGCCAGCAGCTGGCCTAGCAAAGGCAATGAGCAGTTCTTC
cdr3_aa: CASSWPSKGNEQFF

j_call: TRBJ1-1
v_call: TRBV25-1
clone_size: .
d_call: .
cdr3_nt: TGTGCCAGCAGTCTTAGGGGGGATCTGAACACTGAAGCTTTCTTT
cdr3_aa: CASSLRGDLNTEAFF

j_call: TRBJ1-3
v_call: TRBV3-1/TRBV3-2
clone_size: .
d_call: .
cdr3_nt: TGTGCCAGCAGCCAAGATCCCAGGGGAAACACCATATATTTT
cdr3_aa: CASSQDPRGNTIYF

j_call: TRBJ1-6
v_call: TRBV18
clone_size: .
d_call: .
cdr3_nt: TGTGCCAGCTCACCAGATGTTGGTTCACCCCTCCACTTT
cdr3_aa: CASSPDVGSPLHF

j_call: TRBJ2-1
v_call: TRBV13
clone_size: .
d_call: .
cdr3_nt: TGTGCCAGCAGCCCCCTTAACGGGGATTCCAGCAATGAGCAGTTCTTC
cdr3_aa: CASSPLNGDSSNEQFF

j_call: TRBJ2-7
v_call: TRBV2
clone_size: .
d_call: TRBD1
cdr3_nt: TGTGCCAGCAGTGAAGCGCTTCGACAGGGGGCTTCCTACGAGCAGTACTTC
cdr3_aa: CASSEALRQGASYEQYF

j_call: TRBJ1-6
v_call: TRBV9
clone_size: once
d_call: .
cdr3_nt: TGTGCCAGCAGCGTAGATAGCAATTCACCCCTCCACTTT
cdr3_aa: CASSVDSNSPLHF

j_call: TRBJ2-5
v_call: TRBV13
clone_size: .
d_call: TRBD2
cdr3_nt: TGTGCCAGCAGCCCCCTAGCGGAGCAAGAGACCCAGTACTTC
cdr3_aa: CASSPLAEQETQYF

j_call: TRBJ2-2
v_call: TRBV11-2
clone_size: .
d_call: TRBD2
cdr3_nt: TGTGCCAGCAGCCCCAATCGGGGCGGGGGGGCCCCCGGGGAGCTGTTTTTT
cdr3_aa: CASSPNRGGGAPGELFF

j_call: TRBJ1-2
v_call: TRBV7-8
clone_size: .
d_call: .
cdr3_nt: TGTGCCAGCAGCGCGCGGGACTACTATGGCTACACCTTC
cdr3_aa: CASSARDYYGYTF

j_call: TRBJ1-5
v_call: TRBV4-2
clone_size: .
d_call: .
cdr3_nt: TGTGCCAGCAGCCAAGAAGTCAATCAGCCCCAGCATTTT
cdr3_aa: CASSQEVNQPQHF

j_call: TRBJ2-7
v_call: TRBV19
clone_size: .
d_call: .
cdr3_nt: TGTGCCAGTAGTTCGCTTGCTCGGACAGATCTCCGCGAGCAGTACTTC
cdr3_aa: CASSSLARTDLREQYF

j_call: TRBJ1-6
v_call: TRBV6-5
clone_size: few
d_call: TRBD1
cdr3_nt: TGTGCCAGCAGTTCCACAGGGGGCTCTAATTCACCCCTCCACTTT
cdr3_aa: CASSSTGGSNSPLHF

j_call: TRBJ2-3
v_call: TRBV13
clone_size: .
d_call: .
cdr3_nt: TGTGCCAGCAGCTTATGGGAGGGGGATGGGAATACGCAGTATTTT
cdr3_aa: CASSLWEGDGNTQYF

j_call: TRBJ1-4
v_call: TRBV6-1
clone_size: .
d_call: TRBD1
cdr3_nt: TGTGCCAGCAGTGAGGGACAGCTTCTAAATGAAAAACTGTTTTTT
cdr3_aa: CASSEGQLLNEKLFF

j_call: TRBJ1-1
v_call: TRBV15
clone_size: .
d_call: .
cdr3_nt: TGTGCCACCAGCGCCGGGACCGAAGCTTTCTTT
cdr3_aa: CATSAGTEAFF

j_call: TRBJ2-3
v_call: TRBV6-2/TRBV6-3
clone_size: .
d_call: TRBD2
cdr3_nt: TGTGCCAGCAGTCTACTAGCGGACCTCACAGATACGCAGTATTTT
cdr3_aa: CASSLLADLTDTQYF